Here is one TCR beta chain with its context. The antigen is not known. The CDR3 end shows no conserved phenylalanine or tryptophan, and so a read error is likely. These data belong to a study of tumor and adjacent non-tumor tissue in lung cancer. The study, taken as a whole, reports: In normal lung, the top 100 clones were significantly more dominant than in tumor. Tumor TCR diversity, when higher, was linked to shorter survival.

The CDR3 runs 15 residues. This sample's RNA came from whole unsorted tissue. A modified ARM-PCR protocol with three rounds of nested PCR amplified TCRbeta. TCRdb reprocessed the multiplex PCR reads with MiXCR, giving one entry per CDR3 protein. The sample records 100,000 to 120,000 distinct CDR3 sequences, nearly 85% being singletons. The sequence came from a man between 65 and 80 years old with non-small cell lung cancer. Sequences were obtained from lung tumor tissue. The chain links TRBV12-3 or TRBV12-4 to TRBJ2-3, with TRBD1 matching 8 bases. CDR3 DNA: TGTGCTAGCAGTGGGGGACAGGTTCACACAGATACGCAGTATTGT. Translating it yields CASSGGQVHTDTQYC.